This is a list of T cell receptor beta chains from one sample in a study of metastatic and nonmetastatic thyroid tumors. TCRdb reprocessed the PCR reads using MiXCR. This table has roughly 22,000 clones, approximately 40% appearing once. The sequenced sample consisted of blood. Source of these receptors: a male donor with papillary thyroid cancer or a benign thyroid nodule (not recorded which). Some clones in this sample may be carry-over from other donors' samples. The CDR3 runs from the conserved cysteine through the conserved F or W. Each record gives: CDR3 length, V gene, D gene, J gene, clone size, CDR3 DNA, CDR3 protein. D genes are given only for firm matches. Size values are once, few and many counts, or a class for expanded clones, and some rows have none.

length: 14; V: TRBV28; D: -; J: TRBJ2-3; size: medium-sized; DNA: TGTGCCAGCAGGGAGGGGACACTTATAGATACGCAGTATTTT; CDR3: CASREGTLIDTQYF
length: 16; V: TRBV6-2/TRBV6-3; D: TRBD2; J: TRBJ2-7; size: few; DNA: TGTGCCAGCAGTTACCCAGCGGGAGGCAGTCCCTACGAGCAGTACTTC; CDR3: CASSYPAGGSPYEQYF
length: 16; V: TRBV6-1; D: TRBD2; J: TRBJ2-3; size: many; DNA: TGTGCCAGCAGTGAACGACTAGCGGGAGTCGCAGATACGCAGTATTTT; CDR3: CASSERLAGVADTQYF
length: 14; V: TRBV11-3; D: TRBD1; J: TRBJ2-1; size: once; DNA: TGTGCCAGCAGCGAACGGACAGGACCCACAAACTCGTTCTTC; CDR3: CASSERTGPTNSFF
length: 13; V: TRBV30; D: -; J: TRBJ1-1; size: -; DNA: TGTGCCTGGAGTTCAGTTCACTTTTCCGAAGCTTTCTTT; CDR3: CAWSSVHFSEAFF
length: 13; V: TRBV6-1; D: -; J: TRBJ2-3; size: medium-sized; DNA: TGTGCCGTCGGGGGGATCTGGACAGATACACAGTATTTT; CDR3: CAVGGIWTDTQYF
length: 14; V: TRBV6-1; D: TRBD1; J: TRBJ1-1; size: -; DNA: TGTGCCAGCAGTCAGGACAGGGTCGGGACTGAAGCTTTCTTT; CDR3: CASSQDRVGTEAFF
length: 13; V: TRBV5-5; D: TRBD1; J: TRBJ2-7; size: medium-sized; DNA: TGTGCCAGCAGCGGGACAGATCCATACGAGCAGTACTTC; CDR3: CASSGTDPYEQYF
length: 14; V: TRBV10-1; D: -; J: TRBJ2-1; size: few; DNA: TGCGCCAGCAGTGAGTCGGGGGACCCCAATGAGCAGTTCTTC; CDR3: CASSESGDPNEQFF
length: 13; V: TRBV6-2/TRBV6-3; D: -; J: TRBJ1-1; size: -; DNA: TGTGCCAGCAGTTACGGGGAGGTCACTGAAGCTTTCTTT; CDR3: CASSYGEVTEAFF
length: 13; V: TRBV6-1; D: -; J: TRBJ1-1; size: few; DNA: TGTGCCACCTGCACGGGGATGAACACTGAAGCTTTCTTT; CDR3: CATCTGMNTEAFF
length: 15; V: TRBV24-1; D: -; J: TRBJ2-2; size: -; DNA: TGTGCCACCAGCGCCATAACAGAGAACACCGGGGAGCTGTTTTTT; CDR3: CATSAITENTGELFF
length: 13; V: TRBV24-1; D: -; J: TRBJ1-1; size: -; DNA: TGTGCCACCAGTGACCCTGACAAATTTGAAGCTTTCTTT; CDR3: CATSDPDKFEAFF
length: 14; V: TRBV20-1; D: TRBD2; J: TRBJ2-5; size: many; DNA: TGCAGTGCTCGGACTAGCGGGAGTCAAGAGACCCAGTACTTC; CDR3: CSARTSGSQETQYF
length: 16; V: TRBV5-1; D: TRBD1; J: TRBJ2-7; size: -; DNA: TGCGCCAGCAGCTCCCGGGACAGGGGACTCTCCTACGAGCAGTACTTC; CDR3: CASSSRDRGLSYEQYF
length: 16; V: TRBV27; D: -; J: TRBJ1-2; size: few; DNA: TGTGCCAGCCTTACCGACGAAAGGGGGGGGAGGTATGGCTACACCTTC; CDR3: CASLTDERGGRYGYTF
length: 11; V: TRBV30; D: -; J: TRBJ1-2; size: -; DNA: TGTGCCTGGAGTAATCGGACGGACCGCTCCTTC; CDR3: CAWSNRTDRSF
length: 13; V: TRBV19; D: TRBD2; J: TRBJ2-7; size: -; DNA: TGTGCCAGTACCTCGAGCGGGGTGGGAGAGCAGTACTTC; CDR3: CASTSSGVGEQYF
length: 12; V: TRBV28; D: TRBD2; J: TRBJ2-7; size: -; DNA: TGCGCCACCGGGCAGCGGGATTTGGAGCAGTACTTC; CDR3: CATGQRDLEQYF
length: 14; V: TRBV10-1; D: -; J: TRBJ2-7; size: few; DNA: TGCGCCAGCAGTGAGTCTAATCTGGACTACGAGCAGTACTTC; CDR3: CASSESNLDYEQYF
length: 16; V: TRBV4-3; D: -; J: TRBJ2-1; size: many; DNA: TGCGCCAGCAGCCGCACACTGACGGAAACCTACAATGAGCAGTTCTTC; CDR3: CASSRTLTETYNEQFF
length: 16; V: TRBV24-1; D: TRBD2; J: TRBJ2-3; size: medium-sized; DNA: TGTGCCACCAGTGATCCTAGCGGGAGGTTCGCAGATACGCAGTATTTT; CDR3: CATSDPSGRFADTQYF
length: 12; V: TRBV2; D: -; J: TRBJ1-1; size: few; DNA: TGTGCCAGTAGTGATTGGGGGTTTGAAGCTTTCTTT; CDR3: CASSDWGFEAFF
length: 13; V: TRBV27; D: -; J: TRBJ2-1; size: many; DNA: TGTGCCAGCAGGTCGGGTGGGATAGATGAGCAGTTCTTC; CDR3: CASRSGGIDEQFF
length: 13; V: TRBV24-1; D: -; J: TRBJ2-1; size: -; DNA: TGTGCCACCGCCCAAGGGAATGAAGGCGGGCAGTTCTTC; CDR3: CATAQGNEGGQFF
length: 15; V: TRBV20-1; D: -; J: TRBJ2-6; size: many; DNA: TGCAGTGCTAGCACCGCGGGCTCCGGGGCCAACGTCCTGACTTTC; CDR3: CSASTAGSGANVLTF
length: 13; V: TRBV6-1; D: -; J: TRBJ1-4; size: many; DNA: TGTGCCAGCAGTGAATCAGAACAGGAAAAACTGTTTTTT; CDR3: CASSESEQEKLFF
length: 13; V: TRBV7-9; D: -; J: TRBJ1-2; size: -; DNA: TGTGCCAGCAGTGGACCCGGGGGCCATGGCTACACCTTC; CDR3: CASSGPGGHGYTF
length: 14; V: TRBV18; D: -; J: TRBJ2-5; size: many; DNA: TGTGCCAGCTCACCTTACATGATGCAAGAGACCCAGTACTTC; CDR3: CASSPYMMQETQYF
length: 16; V: TRBV10-3; D: TRBD1; J: TRBJ1-4; size: -; DNA: TGTGCCATCAGTGAGGCTCAGGGGACAGGGAATGAAAAACTGTTTTTT; CDR3: CAISEAQGTGNEKLFF
length: 13; V: TRBV4-2; D: -; J: TRBJ1-1; size: -; DNA: TGTGCCAGCAGCCGCCGAGGGGGCACTGAAGCTTTCTTT; CDR3: CASSRRGGTEAFF
length: 14; V: TRBV9; D: -; J: TRBJ2-3; size: many; DNA: TGTGCCAGTAGCGAACGTAGCGGCACAGATACGCAGTATTTT; CDR3: CASSERSGTDTQYF
length: 15; V: TRBV4-2; D: -; J: TRBJ1-5; size: -; DNA: TGTGCCAGCAGCCATCTTTATACTGGCAATCAGCCCCAGCATTTT; CDR3: CASSHLYTGNQPQHF
length: 16; V: TRBV4-1; D: -; J: TRBJ2-7; size: -; DNA: TGCGCCAGCAGCCAAGATTGGCCAGGAATCTCCTACGAGCAGTACTTC; CDR3: CASSQDWPGISYEQYF
length: 14; V: TRBV10-2; D: -; J: TRBJ1-2; size: many; DNA: TGCGCCAGCAGTCCAGGGGTCGGCACGTATGGCTACACCTTC; CDR3: CASSPGVGTYGYTF
length: 18; V: TRBV7-8; D: -; J: TRBJ1-5; size: few; DNA: TGTGCCAGCATGTCAGGGGACTGGGGTCGAGGGAGCAATCAGCCCCAGCATTTT; CDR3: CASMSGDWGRGSNQPQHF
length: 13; V: TRBV10-1; D: -; J: TRBJ2-2; size: few; DNA: TGCGCCAGCAGTGTGGACCACACCGGGGAGCTGTTTTTT; CDR3: CASSVDHTGELFF
length: 13; V: TRBV4-2; D: -; J: TRBJ2-2; size: -; DNA: TGTGCCAGCAGCCAAGATCTGAGCGGGGAGCTGTTTTTT; CDR3: CASSQDLSGELFF
length: 13; V: TRBV9; D: -; J: TRBJ2-3; size: many; DNA: TGTGCCAGCAGCGTAGAGGGTGAAGATACGCAGTATTTT; CDR3: CASSVEGEDTQYF
length: 14; V: TRBV6-2/TRBV6-3; D: -; J: TRBJ2-1; size: many; DNA: TGTGCCAGCAGCCTCGTGGGGTCATACAATGAGCAGTTCTTC; CDR3: CASSLVGSYNEQFF
length: 12; V: TRBV6-2/TRBV6-3; D: TRBD1; J: TRBJ2-7; size: medium-sized; DNA: TGTGCCAGCAGTTCAGGGGGTTACGAGCAGTACTTC; CDR3: CASSSGGYEQYF
length: 14; V: TRBV20-1; D: -; J: TRBJ2-1; size: -; DNA: TGCAGTGCTAGAGATCGGACCACACCCGGTGAGCAGTTCTTC; CDR3: CSARDRTTPGEQFF
length: 14; V: TRBV6-5; D: -; J: TRBJ1-3; size: medium-sized; DNA: TGTGCCAGCAGTTACGGGGGAAATGGAAACACCATATATTTT; CDR3: CASSYGGNGNTIYF
length: 15; V: TRBV6-2/TRBV6-3; D: -; J: TRBJ2-7; size: -; DNA: TGTGCCAGCAGTTTCCCCGGGGCTAGTGCCTACGAGCAGTACTTC; CDR3: CASSFPGASAYEQYF
length: 14; V: TRBV9; D: -; J: TRBJ1-1; size: -; DNA: TGTGCCAGCAGCGTAGGGACATTGAACACTGAAGCTTTCTTT; CDR3: CASSVGTLNTEAFF
length: 13; V: TRBV28; D: TRBD1; J: TRBJ2-7; size: -; DNA: TGTGCCAGCAGCCTAACAGGGGACTACGAGCAGTACTTC; CDR3: CASSLTGDYEQYF
length: 15; V: TRBV29-1; D: -; J: TRBJ1-1; size: many; DNA: TGCAGCGTTGAACGAGCCCATCTCCCCAACACTGAAGCTTTCTTT; CDR3: CSVERAHLPNTEAFF
length: 14; V: TRBV10-2; D: -; J: TRBJ1-2; size: few; DNA: TGCGCCAGCAGTCCAGGGGTCTGCACGTATGGCTACACCTTC; CDR3: CASSPGVCTYGYTF
length: 16; V: TRBV7-8; D: TRBD1; J: TRBJ1-2; size: -; DNA: TGTGCCAGCAGGCCCACGGGGGACAGGTGGAACTATGGCTACACCTTC; CDR3: CASRPTGDRWNYGYTF
length: 18; V: TRBV4-3; D: TRBD2; J: TRBJ2-7; size: many; DNA: TGCGCCAGCAGCCAGGGACGGACTAGCGGGAGGGCCAAATACGAGCAGTACTTC; CDR3: CASSQGRTSGRAKYEQYF